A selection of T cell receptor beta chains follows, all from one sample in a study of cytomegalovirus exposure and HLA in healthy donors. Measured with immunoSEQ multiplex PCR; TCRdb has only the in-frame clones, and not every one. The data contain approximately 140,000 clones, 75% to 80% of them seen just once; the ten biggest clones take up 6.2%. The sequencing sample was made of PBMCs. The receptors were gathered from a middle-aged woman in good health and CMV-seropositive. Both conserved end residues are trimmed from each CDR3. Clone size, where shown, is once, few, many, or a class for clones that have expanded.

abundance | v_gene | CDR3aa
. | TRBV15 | ATSPRWTSGRPPPYEQY
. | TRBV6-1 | ASSGGLLINADTQY
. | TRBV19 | ASSIGGIAGGFTYNEQF
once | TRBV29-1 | SGTGVNTGELF
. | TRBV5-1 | ASSQGLAGGFLAGELF
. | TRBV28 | ASSLQGYEQY
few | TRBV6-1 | ASPDREGYGYT
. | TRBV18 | ASSLAGAIEKLF
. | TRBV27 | ASKRLTTGNEKLF
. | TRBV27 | ASSFTSSYNSPLH
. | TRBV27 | ASTVWLAGTDTQY
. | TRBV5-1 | ASSLDAREQY
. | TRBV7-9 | SSSSRGSGLYEQY
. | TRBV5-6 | ASSRLTGPLSGANVLT